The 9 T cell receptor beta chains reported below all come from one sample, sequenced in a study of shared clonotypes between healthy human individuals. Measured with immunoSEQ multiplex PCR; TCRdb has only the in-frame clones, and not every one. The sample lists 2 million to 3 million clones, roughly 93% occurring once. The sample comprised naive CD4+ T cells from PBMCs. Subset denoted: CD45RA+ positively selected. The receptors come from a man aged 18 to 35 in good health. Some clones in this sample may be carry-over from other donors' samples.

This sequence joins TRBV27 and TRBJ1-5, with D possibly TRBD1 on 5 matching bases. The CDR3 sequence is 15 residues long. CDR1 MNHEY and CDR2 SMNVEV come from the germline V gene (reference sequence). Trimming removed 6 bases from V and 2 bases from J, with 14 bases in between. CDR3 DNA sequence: TGTGCCAGCAGGCAGGGAGTCGCGGGCAATCAGCCCCAGCATTTT. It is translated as CASRQGVAGNQPQHF.

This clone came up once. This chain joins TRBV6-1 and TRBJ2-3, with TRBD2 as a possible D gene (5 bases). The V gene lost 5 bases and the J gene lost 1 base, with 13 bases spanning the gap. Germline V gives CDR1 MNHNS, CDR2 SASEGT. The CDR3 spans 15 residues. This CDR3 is CASSPFPAGTDTQYF. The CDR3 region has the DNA TGTGCCAGCAGTCCGTTCCCAGCGGGCACAGATACGCAGTATTTT.

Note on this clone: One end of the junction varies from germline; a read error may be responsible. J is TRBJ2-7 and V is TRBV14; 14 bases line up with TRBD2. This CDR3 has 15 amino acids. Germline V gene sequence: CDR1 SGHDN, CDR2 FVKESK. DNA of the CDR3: TGTGCCAGCAGCAGGACTAGCGGGAGGATCCTCCCAGGGGGGTTC. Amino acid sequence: CASSRTSGRILPGGF.

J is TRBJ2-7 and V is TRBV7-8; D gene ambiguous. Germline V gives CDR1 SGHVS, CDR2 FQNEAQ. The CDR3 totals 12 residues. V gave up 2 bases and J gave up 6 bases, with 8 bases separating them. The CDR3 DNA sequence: TGTGCCAGCAGCTTACGGTTAGGCGAGCAGTACTTC. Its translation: CASSLRLGEQYF.

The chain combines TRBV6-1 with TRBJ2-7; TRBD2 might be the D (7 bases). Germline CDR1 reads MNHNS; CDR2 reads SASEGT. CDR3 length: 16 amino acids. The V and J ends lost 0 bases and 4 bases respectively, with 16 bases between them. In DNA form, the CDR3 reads TGTGCCAGCAGTGAAGCGCTTCGGGGGGCGCGGTACGAGCAGTACTTC. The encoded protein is CASSEALRGARYEQYF.

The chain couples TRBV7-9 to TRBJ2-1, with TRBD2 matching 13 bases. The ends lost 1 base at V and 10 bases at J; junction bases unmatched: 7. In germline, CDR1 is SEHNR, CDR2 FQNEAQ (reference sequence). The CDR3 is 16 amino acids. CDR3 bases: TGTGCCAGCAGCTTAGACCGGACTAGCGGGAGTCACGAGCAGTTCTTC. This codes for CASSLDRTSGSHEQFF. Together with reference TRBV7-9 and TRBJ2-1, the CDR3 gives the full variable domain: DTGVSQNPRHKITKRGQNVTFRCDPISEHNRLYWYRQTLGQGPEFLTYFQNEAQLEKSRLLSDRFSAERPKGSFSTLEIQRTEQGDSAMYLCASSLDRTSGSHEQFFGPGTRLTVL.

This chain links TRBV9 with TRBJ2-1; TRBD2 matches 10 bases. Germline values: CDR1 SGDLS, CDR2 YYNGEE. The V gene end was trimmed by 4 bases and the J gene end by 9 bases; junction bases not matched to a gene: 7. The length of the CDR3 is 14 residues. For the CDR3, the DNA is TGTGCCAGCAGCAGAACTAGCGGGAAGGGTGAGCAGTTCTTC. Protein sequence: CASSRTSGKGEQFF.

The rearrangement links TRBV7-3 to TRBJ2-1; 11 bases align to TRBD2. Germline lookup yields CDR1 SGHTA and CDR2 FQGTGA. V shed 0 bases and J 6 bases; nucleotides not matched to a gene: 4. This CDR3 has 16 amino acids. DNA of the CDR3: TGTGCCAGCAGCTTAACACTAGCGGGAGTGTTCAATGAGCAGTTCTTC. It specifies CASSLTLAGVFNEQFF.

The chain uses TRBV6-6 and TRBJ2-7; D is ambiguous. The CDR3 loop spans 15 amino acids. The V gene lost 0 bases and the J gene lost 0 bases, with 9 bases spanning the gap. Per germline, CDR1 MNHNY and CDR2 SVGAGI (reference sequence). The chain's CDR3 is CASSYSTHNSYEQYF. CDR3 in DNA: TGTGCCAGCAGTTACTCTACACATAACTCCTACGAGCAGTACTTC.